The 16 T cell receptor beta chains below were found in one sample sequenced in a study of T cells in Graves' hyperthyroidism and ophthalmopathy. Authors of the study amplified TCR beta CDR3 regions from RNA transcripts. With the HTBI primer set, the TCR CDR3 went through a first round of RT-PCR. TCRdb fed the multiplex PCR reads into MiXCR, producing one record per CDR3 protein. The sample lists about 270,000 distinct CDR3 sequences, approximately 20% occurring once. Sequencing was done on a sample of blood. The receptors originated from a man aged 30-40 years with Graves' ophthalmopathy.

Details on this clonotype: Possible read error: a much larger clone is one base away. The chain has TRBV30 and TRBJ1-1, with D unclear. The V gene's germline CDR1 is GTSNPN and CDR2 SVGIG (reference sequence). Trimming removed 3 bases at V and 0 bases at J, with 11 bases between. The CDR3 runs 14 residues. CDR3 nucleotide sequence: TGTGCCTGGAGCCCCTCTCGCATGAACACTGAAGCTTTCTTT. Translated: CAWSPSRMNTEAFF.

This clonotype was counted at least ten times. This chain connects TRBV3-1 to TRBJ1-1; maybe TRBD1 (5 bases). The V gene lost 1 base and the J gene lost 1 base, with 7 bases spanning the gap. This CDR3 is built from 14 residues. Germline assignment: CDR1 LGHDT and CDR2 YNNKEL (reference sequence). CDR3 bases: TGTGCCAGCAGCCAAGGGACAACGAACACTGAAGCTTTCTTT. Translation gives CASSQGTTNTEAFF. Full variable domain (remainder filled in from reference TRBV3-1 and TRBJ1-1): DTAVSQTPKYLVTQMGNDKSIKCEQNLGHDTMYWYKQDSKKFLKIMFSYNNKELIINETVPNRFSPKSPDKAHLNLHINSLELGDSAVYFCASSQGTTNTEAFFGQGTRLTVV.

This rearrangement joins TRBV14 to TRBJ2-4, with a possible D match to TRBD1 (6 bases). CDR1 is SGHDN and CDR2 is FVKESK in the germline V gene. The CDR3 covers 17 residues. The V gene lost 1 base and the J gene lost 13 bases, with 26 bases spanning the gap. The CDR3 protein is CASSQVPIPRRWGPQYF. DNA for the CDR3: TGTGCCAGCAGCCAAGTGCCGATACCCCGTCGTTGGGGGCCACAGTACTTC.

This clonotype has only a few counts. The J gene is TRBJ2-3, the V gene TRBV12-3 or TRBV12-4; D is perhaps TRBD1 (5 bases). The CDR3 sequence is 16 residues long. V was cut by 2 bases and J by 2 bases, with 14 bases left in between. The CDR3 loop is CASSLQVGLATDTQYF. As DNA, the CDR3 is TGTGCCAGCAGTTTACAGGTGGGGCTGGCCACAGATACGCAGTATTTT.

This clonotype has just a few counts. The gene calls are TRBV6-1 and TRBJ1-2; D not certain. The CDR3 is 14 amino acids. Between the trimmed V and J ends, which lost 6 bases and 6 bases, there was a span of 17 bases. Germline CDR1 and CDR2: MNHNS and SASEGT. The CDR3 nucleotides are TGTGCCAGCAGGGAGGAACGGGATCGGAATGGCTACACCTTC. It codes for CASREERDRNGYTF.

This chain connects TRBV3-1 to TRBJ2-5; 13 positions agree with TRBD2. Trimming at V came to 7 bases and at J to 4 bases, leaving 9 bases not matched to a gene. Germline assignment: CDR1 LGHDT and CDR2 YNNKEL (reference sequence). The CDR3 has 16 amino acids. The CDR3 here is CASTRTSGSRIETQYF. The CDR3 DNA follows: TGTGCCAGCACCAGGACTAGCGGGAGTAGGATAGAGACCCAGTACTTC.

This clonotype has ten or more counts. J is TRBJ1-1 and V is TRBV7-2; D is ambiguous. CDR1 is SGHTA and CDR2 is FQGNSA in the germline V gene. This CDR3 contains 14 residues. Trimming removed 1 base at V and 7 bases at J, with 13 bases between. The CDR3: CASSLDFGSGEAFF. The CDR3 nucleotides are TGTGCCAGCAGCTTAGATTTCGGGTCTGGTGAAGCTTTCTTT.

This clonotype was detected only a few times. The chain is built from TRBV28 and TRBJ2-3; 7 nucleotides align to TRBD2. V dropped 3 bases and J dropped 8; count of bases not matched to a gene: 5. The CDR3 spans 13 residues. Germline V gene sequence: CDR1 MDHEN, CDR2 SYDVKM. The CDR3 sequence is CASSFGGGLTQYF. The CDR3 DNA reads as TGTGCCAGCAGTTTTGGGGGAGGGCTTACGCAGTATTTT.

The CDR3 coding sequence is TGCAGCGTGAGACCCGGGACAGGCCCCTACGAGCAGTACTTC. Protein product: CSVRPGTGPYEQYF. This chain uses TRBV29-1 with TRBJ2-7; 8 bases align to TRBD1. From germline, CDR1 is SQVTM and CDR2 ANQGSEA. The CDR3 length is 14 residues. Losses at the gene ends were 6 bases for V and 2 bases for J; bases not matched to a gene: 9.

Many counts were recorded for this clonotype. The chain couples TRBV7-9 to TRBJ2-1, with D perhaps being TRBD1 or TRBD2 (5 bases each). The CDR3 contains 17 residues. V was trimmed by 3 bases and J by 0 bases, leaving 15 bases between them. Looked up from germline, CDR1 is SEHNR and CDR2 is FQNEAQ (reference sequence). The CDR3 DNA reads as TGTGCCAGCAGCTTTGGGATACCGGGGCCCTCCTACAATGAGCAGTTCTTC. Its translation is CASSFGIPGPSYNEQFF.

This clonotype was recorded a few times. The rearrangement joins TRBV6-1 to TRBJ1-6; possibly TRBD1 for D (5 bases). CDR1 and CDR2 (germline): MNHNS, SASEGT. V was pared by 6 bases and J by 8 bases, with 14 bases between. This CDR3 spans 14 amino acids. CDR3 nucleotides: TGTGCCAGCAGCCAAGCGTGGGGGGATTCACCCCTCCACTTT. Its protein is CASSQAWGDSPLHF.

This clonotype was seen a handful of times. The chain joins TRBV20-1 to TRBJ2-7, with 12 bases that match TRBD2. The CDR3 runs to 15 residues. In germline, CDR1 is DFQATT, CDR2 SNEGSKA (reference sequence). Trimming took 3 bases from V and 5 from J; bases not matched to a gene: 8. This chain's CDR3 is CSASGTSGRKHEQYF. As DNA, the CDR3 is TGCAGTGCTAGTGGCACTAGCGGGAGGAAACACGAGCAGTACTTC.

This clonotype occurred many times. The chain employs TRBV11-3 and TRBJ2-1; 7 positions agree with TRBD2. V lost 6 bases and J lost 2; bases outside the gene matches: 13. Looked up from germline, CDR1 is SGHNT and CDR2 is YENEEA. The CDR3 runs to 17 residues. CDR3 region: CASSSWGEGRAYNEQFF. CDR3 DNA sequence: TGTGCCAGCAGTTCGTGGGGGGAGGGCCGGGCCTACAATGAGCAGTTCTTC.

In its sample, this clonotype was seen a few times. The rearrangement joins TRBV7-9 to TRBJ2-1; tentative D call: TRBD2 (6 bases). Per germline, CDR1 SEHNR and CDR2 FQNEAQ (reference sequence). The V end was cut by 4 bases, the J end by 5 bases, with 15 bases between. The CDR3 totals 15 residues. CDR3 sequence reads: CASSSRGSANNEQFF. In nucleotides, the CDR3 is TGTGCCAGCAGCTCCCGGGGGAGCGCAAACAATGAGCAGTTCTTC.

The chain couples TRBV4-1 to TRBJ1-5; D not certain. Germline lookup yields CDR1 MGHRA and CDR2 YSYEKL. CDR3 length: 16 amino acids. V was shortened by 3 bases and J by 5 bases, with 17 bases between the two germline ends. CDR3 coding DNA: TGCGCCAGCAGCCAGACGCCGGTCGTGAGTGATCAGCCCCAGCATTTT. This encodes CASSQTPVVSDQPQHF.

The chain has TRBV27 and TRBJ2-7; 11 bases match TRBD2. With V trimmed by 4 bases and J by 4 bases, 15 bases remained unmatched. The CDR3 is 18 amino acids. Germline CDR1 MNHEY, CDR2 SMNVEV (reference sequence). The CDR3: CASSSGSRVAGGNYEQYF. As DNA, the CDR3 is TGTGCCAGCAGTTCGGGGTCAAGGGTAGCGGGAGGGAATTACGAGCAGTACTTC.